This TCR beta chain was sequenced in a study of cytomegalovirus exposure and HLA in healthy donors. The study's findings and limits: It is likely that the observed cluster of highly shared sequence variants was a sequencing artifact. The authors later found most CMV-associated TCR beta chains appeared HLA-restricted. A few V segments could not be told apart, such as TRBV6-2 and TRBV6-3, and were left out. V- and J-gene trimming in TCR beta was tied to a missense DCLRE1C variant by an analysis performed later.

There are 14 residues in the CDR3. The germline V and J ends were trimmed by 9 bases and 1 base, with 16 bases remaining between them. The PCR had 60 Vbeta and 13 Jbeta primers. The assay was immunoSEQ multiplex PCR, and TCRdb's table has in-frame clones only and misses some. The data include around 200,000 clones; the top ten clones carry roughly 0.83%. About this clone itself: Its antigen is not known.

Sequencing was carried out using PBMCs. The gene calls are TRBV5-3 and TRBJ1-1, with TRBD1 as a possible D gene (5 bases). TRBV5-3 counts as an open reading frame of uncertain function. The receptor's source is a woman aged 18-29 years in good health and CMV-seropositive. CDR3 DNA: TGTGCCATAACCCAGGGAACGAGGAACACTGAAGCTTTCTTT. Its protein is CAITQGTRNTEAFF.